One and the same sample provided the 16 T cell receptor beta chains below, sequenced in a study of read filtering for tumor transcriptome and immune sequencing. Molecular barcoded adaptors covering alpha/delta and beta/gamma chains were used on approximately 400 ng RNA. Via MiXCR, TCRdb re-called the reads, giving one row per CDR3 protein. This table holds 37,000 or so distinct CDR3 sequences, 12% to 15% found once. Source material: a population of CD138-negative cells sorted from bone marrow. All receptors derive from a donor aged 40 or over with multiple myeloma.

This clonotype showed up many times. The chain links TRBV20-1 to TRBJ1-1; TRBD1 matches at 8 bases. The germline gives CDR1 DFQATT, CDR2 SNEGSKA (reference sequence). There are 15 residues in the CDR3. J gave up 3 bases and V 1 base, and 7 bases lay outside the gene matches. CDR3 sequence reads: CSARGPGQVYTEAFF. The CDR3 DNA follows: TGCAGTGCTAGAGGACCGGGACAGGTTTACACTGAAGCTTTCTTT.

This clonotype has a count of ten or more. V gene TRBV7-9 combines with J gene TRBJ1-1, with unresolved D. Looked up from germline, CDR1 is SEHNR and CDR2 is FQNEAQ (reference sequence). Trimming removed 1 base at V and 2 bases at J, with 5 bases between. The CDR3 is 13 residues long. In DNA, the CDR3 is TGTGCCAGCAGCTTAGTAGTCAACACTGAAGCTTTCTTT. Encoded protein: CASSLVVNTEAFF. The full variable domain, its missing parts supplied by reference TRBV7-9 and TRBJ1-1, is DTGVSQNPRHKITKRGQNVTFRCDPISEHNRLYWYRQTLGQGPEFLTYFQNEAQLEKSRLLSDRFSAERPKGSFSTLEIQRTEQGDSAMYLCASSLVVNTEAFFGQGTRLTVV.

This clonotype was counted ten times or more. V and J are TRBV5-1 and TRBJ1-1; D unclear. V was shortened by 1 base and J by 1 base, with 8 bases between the two germline ends. This CDR3 is 14 amino acids long. Germline V gene sequence: CDR1 SGHRS, CDR2 YFSETQ. The CDR3 reads CASSLTAENTEAFF. In DNA, the CDR3 is TGCGCCAGCAGCTTGACGGCCGAGAACACTGAAGCTTTCTTT.

Here the CDR3 DNA reads TGCGCCAGCAGCTACCGACGGGCCAGCACAGATACGCAGTATTTT. It encodes CASSYRRASTDTQYF. The chain employs TRBV5-1 and TRBJ2-3, with D unclear. Germline V gene lookup returns CDR1 SGHRS and CDR2 YFSETQ. Trimming took off 3 bases at V and 0 bases at J, with 11 bases between the two ends. This CDR3 contains 15 residues.

This clonotype came up a few times. The junction departs from germline at one end; a sequencing error may be responsible. This chain links TRBV10-2 with TRBJ1-1; a weak D match, TRBD1 (6 bases). Germline CDR1 and CDR2: WSHSY and SAAADI. CDR3 length: 11 residues. CDR3 sequence (DNA): TGCGCCAGCAGTGATAACAGGGAGGCTGTCTTT. This translates into CASSDNREAVF.

This clonotype was detected many times. J is TRBJ2-7 and V is TRBV2; D may correspond to TRBD1 or TRBD2 (6 bases each). In germline, CDR1 is SNHLY, CDR2 FYNNEI. This CDR3 has 13 residues. The V end lost 4 bases, the J end lost 6 bases, and 13 bases lay between the germline ends. CDR3 sequence reads: CASSGARGGEQYF. CDR3 nucleotides: TGTGCCAGCAGTGGCGCCAGGGGAGGCGAGCAGTACTTC.

The table lists this clonotype with many counts. The chain couples TRBV20-1 to TRBJ2-7; 11 bases match TRBD1. The germline V gene encodes CDR1 DFQATT and CDR2 SNEGSKA (reference sequence). Trimming removed 3 bases from V and 4 bases from J; junction bases left unmatched: 2. This CDR3 has 13 amino acids. The CDR3 DNA is TGCAGTGCTAGCCGGGACAGGGGGTACGAGCAGTACTTC. Residues: CSASRDRGYEQYF.

This clonotype was found many times. CDR3 sequence reads: CASSLQPSGRAGEQFF. The CDR3, as DNA: TGTGCCAGCAGCTTACAGCCTAGCGGGAGGGCGGGTGAGCAGTTCTTC. This chain links TRBV7-3 with TRBJ2-1; TRBD2 matches at 12 bases. Germline values: CDR1 SGHTA, CDR2 FQGTGA. Germline trimming cut 2 bases from V and 9 bases from J; bases unmatched to any gene: 8. The CDR3 is made up of 16 amino acids.

Concerning this clonotype itself: This may be a read error, as it is one base from a much larger clone. The CDR3 spells CSVVPNRGPMGTQYF. For the CDR3, the DNA is TGCAGCGTTGTCCCAAACCGGGGCCCCATGGGTACGCAGTATTTT. This rearrangement joins TRBV29-1 to TRBJ2-3; D is tentatively TRBD1 or TRBD2 (5 bases each). The V gene lost 4 bases and the J gene lost 8 bases, with 22 bases spanning the gap. The CDR3 has 15 amino acids. Germline V lookup: CDR1 SQVTM, CDR2 ANQGSEA.

This clonotype came up many times. The chain is built from TRBV7-3 and TRBJ2-3, with 9 bases aligning to TRBD2. Looked up from germline, CDR1 is SGHTA and CDR2 is FQGTGA. Unmatched junction bases numbered 8, after V lost 0 bases and J lost 4 bases. This CDR3 is 17 amino acids long. The CDR3: CASSLTRAGGGPDTQYF. CDR3 nucleotides: TGTGCCAGCAGCTTAACGAGGGCGGGAGGGGGGCCAGATACGCAGTATTTT.

This clonotype was counted a few times. The chain employs TRBV7-3 and TRBJ2-1, with a possible D match to TRBD2 (6 bases). CDR3 size: 15 residues. Germline V gives CDR1 SGHTA, CDR2 FQGTGA. Trimming took 6 bases from V and 9 from J, leaving 21 bases between them. The CDR3 DNA follows: TGTGCCAGCAGTCCCGGACCCTACGGGAGCGGTGAGCAGTTCTTC. Translated: CASSPGPYGSGEQFF.

Concerning this clonotype itself: The junction differs from germline at one of its ends, possibly a read error. The chain has TRBV5-1 and TRBJ1-1; possible D gene TRBD1, 5 bases. Germline V gives CDR1 SGHRS, CDR2 YFSETQ. This CDR3 is 12 amino acids long. The CDR3 region is CASSLHETETLF. DNA for the CDR3: TGCGCCAGCAGCTTGCACGAGACAGAGACTCTCTTT.

Ten or more counts support this clonotype. J is TRBJ2-3 and V is TRBV20-1; D unclear. V lost 0 bases, J lost 10 bases, and 11 bases lay in between. CDR1 is DFQATT, CDR2 SNEGSKA, per germline (reference sequence). CDR3 length equals 12 residues. CDR3 loop: CSARDRLGAQYF. CDR3 sequence (DNA): TGCAGTGCTAGAGATAGGCTAGGAGCGCAGTATTTT.

In this sample, this clonotype turned up many times. This rearrangement joins TRBV7-9 to TRBJ1-1, with D unresolved. The CDR3 is 12 amino acids. V was shortened by 1 base and J by 6 bases, with 6 bases between the two germline ends. The germline V gene has CDR1 SEHNR and CDR2 FQNEAQ (reference sequence). The CDR3 here is CASSLGGSEAFF. As DNA, the CDR3 is TGTGCCAGCAGCTTAGGGGGTTCTGAAGCTTTCTTT.

This chain uses TRBV30 with TRBJ2-7; no clear D. V dropped 3 bases and J dropped 2 bases, with 8 bases sitting between them. This CDR3 contains 12 residues. Germline CDR1 reads GTSNPN; CDR2 reads SVGIG (reference sequence). The CDR3: CAWSHVAYEQYF. As DNA, the CDR3 is TGTGCCTGGAGCCATGTAGCCTACGAGCAGTACTTC. The full variable domain, its missing parts supplied by reference TRBV30 and TRBJ2-7, is SQTIHQWPATLVQPVGSPLSLECTVEGTSNPNLYWYRQAAGRGLQLLFYSVGIGQISSEVPQNLSASRPQDRQFILSSKKLLLSDSGFYLCAWSHVAYEQYFGPGTRLTVT.

The table lists this clonotype with a few counts. A far larger clone is a single base away, which makes a read error likely. The chain combines TRBV7-2 with TRBJ2-1, with D perhaps matching TRBD2 (6 bases). The CDR3 consists of 16 residues. Per germline, CDR1 SGHTA and CDR2 FQGNSA. V lost 1 base and J lost 6, with 16 bases in between. The CDR3 coding sequence is TGTGCCAGCAGCTTAGACCGGAGGGCCCGTCTCAATGAGCAGTTCTTC. Its translation is CASSLDRRARLNEQFF.